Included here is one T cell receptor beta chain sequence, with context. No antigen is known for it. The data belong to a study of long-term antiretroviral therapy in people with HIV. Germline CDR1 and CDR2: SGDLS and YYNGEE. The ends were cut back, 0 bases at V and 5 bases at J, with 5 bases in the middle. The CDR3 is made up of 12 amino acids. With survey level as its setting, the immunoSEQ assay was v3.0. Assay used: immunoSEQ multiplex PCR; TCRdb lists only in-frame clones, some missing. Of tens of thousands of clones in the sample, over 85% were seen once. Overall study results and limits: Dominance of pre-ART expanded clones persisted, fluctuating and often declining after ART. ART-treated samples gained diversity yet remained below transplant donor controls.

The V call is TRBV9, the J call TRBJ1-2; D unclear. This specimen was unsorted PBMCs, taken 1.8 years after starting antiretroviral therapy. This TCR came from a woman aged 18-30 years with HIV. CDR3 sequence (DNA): TGTGCCAGCAGCGTAGATGGGTATGGCTACACCTTC. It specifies CASSVDGYGYTF.